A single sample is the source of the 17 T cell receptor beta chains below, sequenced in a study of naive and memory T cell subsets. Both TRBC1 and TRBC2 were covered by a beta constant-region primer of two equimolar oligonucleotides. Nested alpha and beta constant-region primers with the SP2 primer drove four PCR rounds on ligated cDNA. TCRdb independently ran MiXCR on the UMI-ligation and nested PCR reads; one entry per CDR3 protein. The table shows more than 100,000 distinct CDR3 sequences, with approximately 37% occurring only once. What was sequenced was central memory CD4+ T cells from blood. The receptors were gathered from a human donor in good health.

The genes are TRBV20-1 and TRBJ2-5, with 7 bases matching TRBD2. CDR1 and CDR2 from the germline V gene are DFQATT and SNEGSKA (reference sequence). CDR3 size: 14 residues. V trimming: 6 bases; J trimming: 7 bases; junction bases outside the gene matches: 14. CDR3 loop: CSAMPGLVGGTQYF. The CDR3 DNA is TGCAGTGCCATGCCCGGACTAGTAGGTGGGACCCAGTACTTC.

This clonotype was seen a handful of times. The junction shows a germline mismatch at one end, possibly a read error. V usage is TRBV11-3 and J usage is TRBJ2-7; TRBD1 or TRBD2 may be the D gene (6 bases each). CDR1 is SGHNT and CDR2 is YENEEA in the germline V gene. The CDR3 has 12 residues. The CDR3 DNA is TGTGCCAGCAGCATAGGGGAGGACAGTCTCAGCTTC. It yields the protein CASSIGEDSLSF.

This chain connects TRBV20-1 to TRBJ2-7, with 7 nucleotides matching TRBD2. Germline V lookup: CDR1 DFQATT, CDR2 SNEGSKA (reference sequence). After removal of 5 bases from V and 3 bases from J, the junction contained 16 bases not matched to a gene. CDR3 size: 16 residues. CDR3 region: CSAARKASGKSYEQYF. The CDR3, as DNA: TGCAGTGCTGCTAGGAAGGCTAGCGGCAAAAGCTACGAGCAGTACTTC.

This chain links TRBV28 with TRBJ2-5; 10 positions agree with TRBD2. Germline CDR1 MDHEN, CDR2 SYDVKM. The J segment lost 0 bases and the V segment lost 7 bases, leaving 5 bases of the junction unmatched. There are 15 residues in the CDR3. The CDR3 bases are TGTGCCAGCAAAAGCGGGAGGGGGTACCAAGAGACCCAGTACTTC. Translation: CASKSGRGYQETQYF.

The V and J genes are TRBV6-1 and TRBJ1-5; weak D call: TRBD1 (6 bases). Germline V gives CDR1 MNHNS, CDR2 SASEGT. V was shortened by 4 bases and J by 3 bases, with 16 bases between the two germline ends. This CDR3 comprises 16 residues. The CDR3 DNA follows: TGTGCCAGCAGTGCTGATCAGGGGAGGGCCAATCAGCCCCAGCATTTT. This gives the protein CASSADQGRANQPQHF.

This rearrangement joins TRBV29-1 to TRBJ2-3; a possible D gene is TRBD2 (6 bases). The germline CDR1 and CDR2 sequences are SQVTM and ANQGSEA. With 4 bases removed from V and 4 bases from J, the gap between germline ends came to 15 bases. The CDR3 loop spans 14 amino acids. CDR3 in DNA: TGCAGCGTTGTTACTAGCCCTGGGTCAGATACGCAGTATTTT. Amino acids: CSVVTSPGSDTQYF.

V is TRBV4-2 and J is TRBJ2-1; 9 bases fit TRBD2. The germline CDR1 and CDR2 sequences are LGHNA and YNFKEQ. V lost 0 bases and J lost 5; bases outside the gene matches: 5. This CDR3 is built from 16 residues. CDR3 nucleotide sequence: TGTGCCAGCAGCCAAGATTGGCTAGCGGGAAACAATGAGCAGTTCTTC. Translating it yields CASSQDWLAGNNEQFF.

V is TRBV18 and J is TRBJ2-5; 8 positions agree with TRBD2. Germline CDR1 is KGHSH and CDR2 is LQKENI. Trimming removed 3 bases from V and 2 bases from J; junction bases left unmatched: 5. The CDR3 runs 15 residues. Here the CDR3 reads CASSPRGGLQETQYF. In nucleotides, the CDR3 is TGTGCCAGCTCACCCCGCGGGGGGTTACAAGAGACCCAGTACTTC.

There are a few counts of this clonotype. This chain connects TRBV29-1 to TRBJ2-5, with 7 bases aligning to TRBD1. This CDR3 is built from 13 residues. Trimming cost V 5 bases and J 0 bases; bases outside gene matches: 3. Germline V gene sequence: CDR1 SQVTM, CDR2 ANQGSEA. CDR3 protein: CSVKGQYQETQYF. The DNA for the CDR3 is TGCAGCGTTAAGGGACAGTACCAAGAGACCCAGTACTTC.

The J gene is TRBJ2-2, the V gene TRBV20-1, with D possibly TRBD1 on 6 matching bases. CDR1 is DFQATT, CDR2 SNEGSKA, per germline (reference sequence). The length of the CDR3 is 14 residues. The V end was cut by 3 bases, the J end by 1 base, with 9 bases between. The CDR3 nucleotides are TGCAGTGCTAGTCGGGACAAGAACACCGGGGAGCTGTTTTTT. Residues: CSASRDKNTGELFF.

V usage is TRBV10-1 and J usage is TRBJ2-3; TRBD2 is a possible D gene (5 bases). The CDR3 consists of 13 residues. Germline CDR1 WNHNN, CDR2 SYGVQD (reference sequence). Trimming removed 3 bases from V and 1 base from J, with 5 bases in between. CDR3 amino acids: CASSEAGTDTQYF. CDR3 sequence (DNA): TGCGCCAGCAGTGAAGCGGGCACAGATACGCAGTATTTT.

The CDR3 DNA is TGTGCCAGCAGCCAGGGACCAAGCTACGAGCAGTACTTC. Translating gives CASSQGPSYEQYF. This chain links TRBV7-6 with TRBJ2-7; D is tentatively TRBD1 or TRBD2 (5 bases each). Looked up from germline, CDR1 is SGHVS and CDR2 is FNYEAQ. Trimming left V 5 bases short and J 3 bases short, with 11 bases between. The CDR3 has 13 amino acids. The full variable domain, its missing parts supplied by reference TRBV7-6 and TRBJ2-7, is GAGVSQSPRYKVTKRGQDVALRCDPISGHVSLYWYRQALGQGPEFLTYFNYEAQQDKSGLPNDRFSAERPEGSISTLTIQRTEQRDSAMYRCASSQGPSYEQYFGPGTRLTVT.

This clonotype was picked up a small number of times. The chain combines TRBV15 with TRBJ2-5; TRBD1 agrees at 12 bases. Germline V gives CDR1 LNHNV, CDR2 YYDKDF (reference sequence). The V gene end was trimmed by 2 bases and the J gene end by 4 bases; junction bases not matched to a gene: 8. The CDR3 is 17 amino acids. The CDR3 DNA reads TGTGCCACCAGCAGAATCCGGGACAGGGGGCTATTAGAGACCCAGTACTTC. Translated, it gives CATSRIRDRGLLETQYF.

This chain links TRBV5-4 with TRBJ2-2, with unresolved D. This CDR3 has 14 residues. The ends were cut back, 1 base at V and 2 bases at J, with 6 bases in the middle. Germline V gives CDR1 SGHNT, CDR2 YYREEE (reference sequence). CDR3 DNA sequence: TGTGCCAGCAGCTTGTACACTAACACCGGGGAGCTGTTTTTT. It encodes CASSLYTNTGELFF.

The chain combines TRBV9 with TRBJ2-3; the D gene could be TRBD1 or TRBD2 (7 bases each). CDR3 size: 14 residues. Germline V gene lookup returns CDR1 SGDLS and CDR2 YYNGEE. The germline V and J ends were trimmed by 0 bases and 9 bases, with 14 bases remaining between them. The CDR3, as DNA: TGTGCCAGCAGCGTAGGACAGGGAGCGGGGACGCAGTATTTT. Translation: CASSVGQGAGTQYF.

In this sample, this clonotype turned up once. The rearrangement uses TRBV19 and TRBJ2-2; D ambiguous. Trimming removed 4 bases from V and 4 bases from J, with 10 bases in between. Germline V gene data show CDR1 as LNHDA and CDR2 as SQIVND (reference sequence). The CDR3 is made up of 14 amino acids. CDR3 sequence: CASSRELFTGELFF. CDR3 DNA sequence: TGTGCCAGTAGTAGAGAACTTTTCACCGGGGAGCTGTTTTTT.

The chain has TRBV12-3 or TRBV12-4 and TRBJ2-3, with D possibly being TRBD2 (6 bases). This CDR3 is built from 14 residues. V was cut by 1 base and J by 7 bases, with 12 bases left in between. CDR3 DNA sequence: TGTGCCAGCAGTTTAGTCGGCGGCGGGAATACGCAGTATTTT. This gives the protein CASSLVGGGNTQYF.